This T cell receptor (beta chain) was sequenced in a study of blood T cell repertoires in COVID-19. Study in general: The analysed material was cDNA or gDNA that came from T cells, B-cell-depleted T cells, or PBMCs.

Repertoires were generated with immunoSEQ multiplex PCR, while TCRdb's copy carries only in-frame clones and drops some. The sample shows a few hundred thousand clones, roughly 87% of them seen only once. Source material: PBMCs or T cells enriched from blood (not recorded which). The clonotype originates from a woman aged 50 to 65 who had recovered from COVID-19.

The CDR3 protein is CASSLGARSLNEQFF. The DNA for the CDR3 is TGTGCCAGCAGCCTCGGCGCTAGAAGTCTCAATGAGCAGTTCTTC. The chain is built from TRBV13 and TRBJ2-1, with unresolved D. In germline, CDR1 is PRHDT, CDR2 FYEKMQ (reference sequence). The CDR3 is made up of 15 amino acids. Trimming cost V 5 bases and J 6 bases, with 17 bases left between them.